This T cell receptor (beta chain) was sequenced during a study of Graves' ophthalmopathy and Graves' hyperthyroidism. Whole-study results and caveats: Cross-validated, the 13-signature model showed 87.88%/81.08% sensitivity/specificity, and 80%/75% in the test set.

RNA transcripts provided the template for amplifying TCR beta CDR3 regions. RT-PCR with HTBI primers came first, then second-round multiplex PCR. TCRdb called the multiplex PCR reads again in MiXCR, with one record for every CDR3 protein. The sample carries 350,000 to 400,000 distinct CDR3 sequences, just over 15% recorded once. Other autoimmune diseases, uncontrolled infections, pregnancy or lactation ruled patients out of participation. Symptoms, serum thyroxine and TRAb, thyroid ultrasound, and orbital computed tomography formed the diagnostic basis. A roughly 9.1 ml volume of fresh peripheral blood provided the PBMCs. V dropped 0 bases and J dropped 2 bases, with 14 bases sitting between them. This CDR3 comprises 18 residues. This clonotype was picked up many times. What it binds is not known.

The sequenced sample consisted of peripheral blood. This chain connects TRBV12-3 or TRBV12-4 to TRBJ2-6, with D tentatively TRBD2 (6 bases). The TCR sequence derives from a woman between 18 and 29 years old with stable Graves' hyperthyroidism. The CDR3 loop reads CASSLARGRRTGANVLTF. As DNA, the CDR3 is TGTGCCAGCAGTTTAGCGCGGGGTAGAAGGACTGGGGCCAACGTCCTGACTTTC.